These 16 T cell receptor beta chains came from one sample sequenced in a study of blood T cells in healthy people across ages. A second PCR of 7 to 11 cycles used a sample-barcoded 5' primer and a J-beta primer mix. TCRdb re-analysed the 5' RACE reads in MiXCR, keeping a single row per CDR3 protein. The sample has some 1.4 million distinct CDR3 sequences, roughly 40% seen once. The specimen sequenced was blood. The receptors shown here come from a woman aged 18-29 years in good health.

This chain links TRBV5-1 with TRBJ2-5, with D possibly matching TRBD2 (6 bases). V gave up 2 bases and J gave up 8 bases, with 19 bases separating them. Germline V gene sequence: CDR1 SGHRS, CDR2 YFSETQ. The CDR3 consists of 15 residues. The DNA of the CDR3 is TGCGCCAGCAGCTTTACCGGTTGGCTCGGGAGTACCCAGTACTTC. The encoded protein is CASSFTGWLGSTQYF. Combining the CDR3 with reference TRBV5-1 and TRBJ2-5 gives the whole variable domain KAGVTQTPRYLIKTRGQQVTLSCSPISGHRSVSWYQQTPGQGLQFLFEYFSETQRNKGNFPGRFSGRQFSNSRSEMNVSTLELGDSALYLCASSFTGWLGSTQYFGPGTRLLVL.

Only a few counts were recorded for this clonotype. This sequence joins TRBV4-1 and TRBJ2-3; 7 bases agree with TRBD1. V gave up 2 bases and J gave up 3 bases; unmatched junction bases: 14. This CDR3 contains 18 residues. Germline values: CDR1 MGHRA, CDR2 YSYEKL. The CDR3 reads CASSQHGVGDSLTDTQYF. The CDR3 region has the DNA TGCGCCAGCAGCCAACATGGTGTAGGGGACAGCTTAACAGATACGCAGTATTTT.

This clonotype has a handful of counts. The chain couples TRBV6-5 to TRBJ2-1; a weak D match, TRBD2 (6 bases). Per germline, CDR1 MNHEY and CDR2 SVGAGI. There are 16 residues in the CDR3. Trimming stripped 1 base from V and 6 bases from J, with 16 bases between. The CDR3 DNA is TGTGCCAGCAGTTACTATCGGAGCGGGCCAAGCAATGAGCAGTTCTTC. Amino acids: CASSYYRSGPSNEQFF.

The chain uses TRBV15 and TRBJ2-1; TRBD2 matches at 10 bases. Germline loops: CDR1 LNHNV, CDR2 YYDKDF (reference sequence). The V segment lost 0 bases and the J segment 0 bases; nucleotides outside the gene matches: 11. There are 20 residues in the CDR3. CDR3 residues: CATSRDVIAGGNPSYNEQFF. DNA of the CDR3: TGTGCCACCAGCAGAGATGTTATAGCGGGAGGAAACCCCTCCTACAATGAGCAGTTCTTC.

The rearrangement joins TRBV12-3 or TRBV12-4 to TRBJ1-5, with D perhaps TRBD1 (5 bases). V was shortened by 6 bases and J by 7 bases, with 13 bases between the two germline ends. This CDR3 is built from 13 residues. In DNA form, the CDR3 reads TGTGCCAGCAGACCCAGTGGGGCCCAGCCCCAGCATTTT. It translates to CASRPSGAQPQHF.

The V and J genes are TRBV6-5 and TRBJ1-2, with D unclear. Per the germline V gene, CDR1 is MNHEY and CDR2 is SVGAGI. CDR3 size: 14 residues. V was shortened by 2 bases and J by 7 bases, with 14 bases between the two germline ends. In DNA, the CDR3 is TGTGCCAGCAGTTACACATCGGTCGAGACTGGCTACACCTTC. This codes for CASSYTSVETGYTF.

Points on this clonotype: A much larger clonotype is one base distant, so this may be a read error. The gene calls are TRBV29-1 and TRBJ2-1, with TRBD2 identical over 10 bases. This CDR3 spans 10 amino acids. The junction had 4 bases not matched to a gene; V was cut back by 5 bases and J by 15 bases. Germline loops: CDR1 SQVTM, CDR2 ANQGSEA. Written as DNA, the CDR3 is TGCAGCGTTAGGACTAGCGGCAGGTTCTTC. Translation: CSVRTSGRFF.

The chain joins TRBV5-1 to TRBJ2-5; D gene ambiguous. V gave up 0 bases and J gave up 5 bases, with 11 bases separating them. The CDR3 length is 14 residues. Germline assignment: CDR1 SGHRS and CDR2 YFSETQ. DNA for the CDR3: TGCGCCAGCAGCTTGGGGGCGATGAGGGAGACCCAGTACTTC. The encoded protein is CASSLGAMRETQYF.

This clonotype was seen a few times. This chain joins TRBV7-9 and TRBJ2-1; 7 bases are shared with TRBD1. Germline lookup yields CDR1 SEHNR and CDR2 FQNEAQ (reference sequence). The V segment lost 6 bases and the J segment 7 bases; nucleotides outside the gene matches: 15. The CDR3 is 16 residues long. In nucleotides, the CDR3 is TGTGCCAGCAGGGTCGTAGGTACAGGGGCTATGAATGAGCAGTTCTTC. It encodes CASRVVGTGAMNEQFF.

CDR3 amino acids: CASSLALASEQYF. The CDR3 nucleotides are TGCGCCAGCAGCTTGGCATTGGCATCCGAGCAGTACTTC. The chain employs TRBV5-1 and TRBJ2-4; no firm D call. The closer fit of TRBJ2-7 to the DNA end suggests the J call may be wrong. From germline, CDR1 is SGHRS and CDR2 YFSETQ. The length of the CDR3 is 13 residues.

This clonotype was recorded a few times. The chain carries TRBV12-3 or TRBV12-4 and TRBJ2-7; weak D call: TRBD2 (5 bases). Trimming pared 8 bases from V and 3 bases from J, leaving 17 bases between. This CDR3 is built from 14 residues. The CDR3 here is CASGLTPFNYEQYF. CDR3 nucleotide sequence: TGTGCCAGCGGACTCACACCCTTTAACTACGAGCAGTACTTC.

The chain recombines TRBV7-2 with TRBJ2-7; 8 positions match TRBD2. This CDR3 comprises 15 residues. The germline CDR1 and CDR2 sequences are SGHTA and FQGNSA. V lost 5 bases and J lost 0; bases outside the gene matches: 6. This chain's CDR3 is CASSATSGLSYEQYF. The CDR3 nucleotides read TGTGCCAGCAGCGCCACTAGCGGTCTCTCCTACGAGCAGTACTTC.

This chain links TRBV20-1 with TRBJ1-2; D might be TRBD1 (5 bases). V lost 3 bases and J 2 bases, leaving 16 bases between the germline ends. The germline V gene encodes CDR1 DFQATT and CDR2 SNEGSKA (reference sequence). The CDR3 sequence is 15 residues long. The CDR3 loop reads CSARWDGLGNYGYTF. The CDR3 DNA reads TGCAGTGCTAGGTGGGACGGCTTGGGGAACTATGGCTACACCTTC.

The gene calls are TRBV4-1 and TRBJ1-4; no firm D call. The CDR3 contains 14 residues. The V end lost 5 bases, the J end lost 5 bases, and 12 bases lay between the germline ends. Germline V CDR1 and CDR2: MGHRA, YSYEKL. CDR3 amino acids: CASSARTENEKLFF. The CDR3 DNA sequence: TGCGCCAGCAGCGCGCGGACCGAGAATGAAAAACTGTTTTTT.

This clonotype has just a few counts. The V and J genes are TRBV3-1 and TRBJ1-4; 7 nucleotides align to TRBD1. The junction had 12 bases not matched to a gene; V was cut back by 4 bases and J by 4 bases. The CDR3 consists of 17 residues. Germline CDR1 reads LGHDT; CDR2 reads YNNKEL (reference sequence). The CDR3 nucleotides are TGTGCCAGCAGCCCGACAGGGAGGGGACAGATTAATGAAAAACTGTTTTTT. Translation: CASSPTGRGQINEKLFF.

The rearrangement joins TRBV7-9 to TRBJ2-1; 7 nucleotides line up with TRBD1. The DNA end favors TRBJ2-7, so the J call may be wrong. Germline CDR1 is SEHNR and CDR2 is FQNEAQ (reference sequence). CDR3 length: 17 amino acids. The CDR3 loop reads CASSSPLTGSSYNEQYF. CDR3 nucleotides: TGTGCCAGCAGCTCGCCCCTGACAGGGAGCTCCTACAATGAGCAGTACTTC.